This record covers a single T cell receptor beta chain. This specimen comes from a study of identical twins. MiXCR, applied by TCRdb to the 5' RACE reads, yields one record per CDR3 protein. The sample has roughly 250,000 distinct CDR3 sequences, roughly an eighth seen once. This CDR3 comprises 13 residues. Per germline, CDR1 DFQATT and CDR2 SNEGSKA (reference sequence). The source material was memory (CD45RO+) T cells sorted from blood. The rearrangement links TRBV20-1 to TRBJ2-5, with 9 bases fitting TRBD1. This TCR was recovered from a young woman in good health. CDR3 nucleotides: TGCAGCGCGATCGGACAGGGGCACGAGACCCAGTACTTC. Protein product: CSAIGQGHETQYF.